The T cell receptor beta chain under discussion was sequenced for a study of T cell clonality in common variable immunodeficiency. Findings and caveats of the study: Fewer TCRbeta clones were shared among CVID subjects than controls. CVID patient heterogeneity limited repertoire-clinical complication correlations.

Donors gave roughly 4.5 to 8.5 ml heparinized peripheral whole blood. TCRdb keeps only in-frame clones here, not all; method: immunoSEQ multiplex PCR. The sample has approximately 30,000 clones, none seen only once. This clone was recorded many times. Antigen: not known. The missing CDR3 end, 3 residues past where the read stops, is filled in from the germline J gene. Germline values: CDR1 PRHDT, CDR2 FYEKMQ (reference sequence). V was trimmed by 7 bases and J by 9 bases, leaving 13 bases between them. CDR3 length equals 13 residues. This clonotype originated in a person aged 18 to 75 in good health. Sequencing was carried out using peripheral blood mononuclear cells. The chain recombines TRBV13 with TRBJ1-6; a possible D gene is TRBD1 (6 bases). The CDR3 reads CASTSRGGSPLHF. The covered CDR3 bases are TGTGCCAGCACGTCCAGGGGCGGTTCACCC. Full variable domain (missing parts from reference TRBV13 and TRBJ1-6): AAGVIQSPRHLIKEKRETATLKCYPIPRHDTVYWYQQGPGQDPQFLISFYEKMQSDKGSIPDRFSAQQFSDYHSELNMSSLELGDSALYFCASTSRGGSPLHFGNGTRLTVT.